A single sample gave rise to the 16 T cell receptor beta chains below, sequenced in a study of spatial heterogeneity in lung cancer. TCRdb re-called the 5' RACE reads through MiXCR, storing one row per CDR3 protein. Of a few thousand distinct CDR3 sequences in the sample, 20% to 25% were seen once. Time point described: sample taken at primary tumor resection. Whole RNA obtained from tumor, nontumor lung or frozen PBMC underwent sequencing without sorting. Sample: normal lung tissue next to the tumor, taken at surgery. These TCRs come from a female donor with early-stage non-small cell lung cancer.

In this sample, this clonotype turned up many times. Within a library made for alpha chains, this beta chain is off target, and its count is uninformative. Written as DNA, the CDR3 is TGCGCCAGCAGCTTGGGGAGCGGTAGCACAGATACGCAGTATTTT. Translation gives CASSLGSGSTDTQYF. The rearrangement links TRBV5-1 to TRBJ2-3; tentative D call: TRBD2 (5 bases). The V end was cut by 0 bases, the J end by 0 bases, with 8 bases between. The CDR3 extends over 15 amino acids. Per germline, CDR1 SGHRS and CDR2 YFSETQ. Full variable domain (rest looked up from reference TRBV5-1 and TRBJ2-3): KAGVTQTPRYLIKTRGQQVTLSCSPISGHRSVSWYQQTPGQGLQFLFEYFSETQRNKGNFPGRFSGRQFSNSRSEMNVSTLELGDSALYLCASSLGSGSTDTQYFGPGTRLTVL.

This clonotype occurred many times. The library was designed around alpha chains, so this beta chain is a stray read whose abundance carries little weight. This chain links TRBV10-3 with TRBJ2-7, with TRBD2 as a possible D gene (6 bases). The germline gives CDR1 ENHRY, CDR2 SYGVKD. The CDR3 runs to 16 residues. Trimming removed 4 bases from V and 0 bases from J, with 16 bases in between. DNA for the CDR3: TGTGCCATCAGTGGAGGGACCGGGACTGGCTCCTACGAGCAGTACTTC. This gives the protein CAISGGTGTGSYEQYF.

By share, this clonotype ranks as medium-sized. This beta chain is off target for a library built for alpha chains, so its abundance means little. This chain links TRBV11-1 with TRBJ2-7; no clear D. The CDR3 covers 12 residues. Germline V gene sequence: CDR1 SGHAT, CDR2 FQDESV (reference sequence). V lost 5 bases, J lost 0 bases, and 5 bases lay in between. In nucleotides, the CDR3 is TGTGCCAGCAGCCGTTACTCCTACGAGCAGTACTTC. It encodes CASSRYSYEQYF.

Sample share makes this clonotype medium-sized. This beta chain is a stray read from a library made for alpha chains; its abundance is not meaningful. The chain links TRBV29-1 to TRBJ1-2; 8 bases match TRBD1. This CDR3 has 13 amino acids. Trimming removed 6 bases from V and 1 base from J; junction bases left unmatched: 4. The germline V gene has CDR1 SQVTM and CDR2 ANQGSEA. Written as DNA, the CDR3 is TGCAGCGTCGATGACAGGGGTAACTATGGCTACACCTTC. Protein product: CSVDDRGNYGYTF.

This clonotype rates as medium-sized. This beta chain was picked up by a library intended for alpha chains and is off target, so its count carries little meaning. V gene TRBV7-7 combines with J gene TRBJ1-1; 10 bases fit TRBD1. The germline V gene encodes CDR1 SSHAT and CDR2 FNYEAQ (reference sequence). CDR3 length: 15 amino acids. J lost 6 bases, V lost 0 bases, and 4 bases had no gene match. The CDR3 is CASSLAGQGISEAFF. DNA for the CDR3: TGTGCCAGCAGCTTAGCGGGACAGGGGATTTCTGAAGCTTTCTTT.

This clonotype was picked up many times. Because this beta chain is a stray read in a library intended to capture alpha chains, its abundance should not be given much weight. The V and J genes are TRBV15 and TRBJ2-1; TRBD1 or TRBD2 may be the D gene (7 bases each). CDR3 length: 14 amino acids. Deletions cut 8 bases from V and 3 bases from J, with 14 bases between. Germline V gene lookup returns CDR1 LNHNV and CDR2 YYDKDF (reference sequence). The CDR3 coding sequence is TGTGCCACCCGGCCAGGGGGGGACTACAATGAGCAGTTCTTC. Protein: CATRPGGDYNEQFF.

As regards this clonotype: This beta chain was picked up by a library intended for alpha chains and is off target, so its count carries little meaning. The J gene is TRBJ2-1, the V gene TRBV6-5; 8 nucleotides match TRBD2. The CDR3 length is 15 residues. Germline V gene data show CDR1 as MNHEY and CDR2 as SVGAGI. Trimming took 5 bases from V and 6 from J; bases not matched to a gene: 9. Here the CDR3 DNA reads TGTGCCAGCAGTAAACCCGGGACTAGTTCCAATGAGCAGTTCTTC. As protein: CASSKPGTSSNEQFF.

This clonotype was seen many times. Little can be read into the size of this beta chain, an off-target read in a library designed for alpha chains. This chain links TRBV7-8 with TRBJ2-1; D unclear. The germline V gene has CDR1 SGHVS and CDR2 FQNEAQ. The CDR3 extends over 15 amino acids. The ends were cut back, 3 bases at V and 0 bases at J, with 9 bases in the middle. The DNA of the CDR3 is TGTGCCAGCAGCTTCCGGACCCGCTCCTACAATGAGCAGTTCTTC. Its translation is CASSFRTRSYNEQFF.

By frequency in the sample, this clonotype is medium-sized. This beta chain lies outside the target of a library built for alpha chains; its clone size means little. This chain connects TRBV7-2 to TRBJ2-1; perhaps TRBD1 as D (5 bases). CDR1 is SGHTA, CDR2 FQGNSA, per germline. The CDR3 is 13 residues long. Between the trimmed V and J ends, which lost 0 bases and 14 bases, there was a span of 14 bases. The CDR3 region has the DNA TGTGCCAGCAGCTTAGCGATCAGGGAACGGGAGTTCTTC. This codes for CASSLAIREREFF. Using reference TRBV7-2 and TRBJ2-1 for the parts outside the CDR3, the full variable domain is GAGVSQSPSNKVTEKGKDVELRCDPISGHTALYWYRQSLGQGLEFLIYFQGNSAPDKSGLPSDRFSAERTGGSVSTLTIQRTQQEDSAVYLCASSLAIREREFFGPGTRLTVL.

Of note for this clonotype: This beta chain was picked up by a library intended for alpha chains and is off target, so its count carries little meaning. The V and J genes are TRBV5-1 and TRBJ1-5; no clear D gene. The CDR3 has 15 amino acids. Germline V gene lookup returns CDR1 SGHRS and CDR2 YFSETQ. The ends were cut back, 0 bases at V and 1 base at J, with 8 bases in the middle. CDR3 sequence reads: CASSLGQTSNQPQHF. For the CDR3, the DNA is TGCGCCAGCAGCTTGGGACAAACGAGCAATCAGCCCCAGCATTTT.

In the case of this clonotype: A library made for alpha chains picked up this beta chain off target, so its size means little. The CDR3 DNA reads TGTGCCAGCAGCCCTGGCAATGAGCAGTTCTTC. Translation gives CASSPGNEQFF. The V and J genes are TRBV4-2 and TRBJ2-1; the D is unclear. The CDR3 loop spans 11 amino acids. Between the trimmed V and J ends, which lost 4 bases and 6 bases, there was a span of 4 bases. Germline CDR1 and CDR2: LGHNA and YNFKEQ.

Of note for this clonotype: This beta chain is a stray read from a library made for alpha chains; its abundance is not meaningful. This chain connects TRBV7-8 to TRBJ2-2, with D hard to call. This CDR3 has 14 amino acids. V lost 1 base, J lost 6 bases, and 9 bases lay in between. Germline V gene sequence: CDR1 SGHVS, CDR2 FQNEAQ. The CDR3 bases are TGTGCCAGCAGCTTAGTAGGGTCCGCCGGGGAGCTGTTTTTT. Amino acid sequence: CASSLVGSAGELFF.

At least ten counts were recorded for this clonotype. Within a library made for alpha chains, this beta chain is off target, and its count is uninformative. This sequence joins TRBV18 and TRBJ1-4; D gene unclear. Trimming removed 4 bases from V and 0 bases from J, with 15 bases in between. CDR3 length equals 17 residues. Germline V CDR1 and CDR2: KGHSH, LQKENI. The CDR3 DNA reads TGTGCCAGCTCACACCTGACAACAGACGCAACTAATGAAAAACTGTTTTTT. It yields the protein CASSHLTTDATNEKLFF.

This clonotype was picked up many times. With the library built for alpha chains, this beta chain is off target and its frequency is not meaningful. The rearrangement uses TRBV20-1 and TRBJ2-5; 7 bases align to TRBD2. Trimming at V came to 6 bases and at J to 0 bases, leaving 7 bases not matched to a gene. Germline V lookup: CDR1 DFQATT, CDR2 SNEGSKA (reference sequence). This CDR3 has 14 residues. This CDR3 reads CSAVGRGYQETQYF. Written as DNA, the CDR3 is TGCAGTGCCGTGGGGCGGGGGTACCAAGAGACCCAGTACTTC.

This clonotype has a count of ten or more. This beta chain turned up in a library designed for alpha chains; as an off-target read, its abundance says little. V usage is TRBV7-9 and J usage is TRBJ2-1; 7 bases map to TRBD1. After removal of 1 base from V and 8 bases from J, the junction contained 5 bases not matched to a gene. The CDR3 is 14 residues long. Germline values: CDR1 SEHNR, CDR2 FQNEAQ (reference sequence). The CDR3 DNA reads TGTGCCAGCAGCTTAGAGGGGGCAACGGATGAGCAGTTCTTC. Encoded protein: CASSLEGATDEQFF.

As for this clonotype: Because the library targeted alpha chains, this beta chain is an off-target read whose size means little. This chain joins TRBV7-9 and TRBJ2-7; D is unresolved. The V gene lost 6 bases and the J gene lost 6 bases, with 12 bases spanning the gap. The CDR3 has 12 amino acids. The germline V gene has CDR1 SEHNR and CDR2 FQNEAQ (reference sequence). The CDR3 DNA sequence: TGTGCCAGCAGTTTCGCCGAAGCCGAGCAGTACTTC. It codes for CASSFAEAEQYF.